This T cell receptor (beta chain) appears in the sequencing data of a study of control samples from healthy donors and cancer patients. Libraries were prepared by immunoSEQ multiplex PCR; TCRdb keeps only in-frame clonotypes and omits some of them. The data hold 95,000 to 120,000 clones, with 82% observed a single time. The sequence was collected from a man younger than 30 in good health. The material sequenced was blood.

The CDR3 reads CASSELLFGNTIYF. Here the CDR3 DNA reads TGTGCCAGCAGTGAGCTCCTTTTTGGAAACACCATATATTTT. The rearrangement joins TRBV6-1 to TRBJ1-3; no definite D call. Germline-derived CDR1 and CDR2 are MNHNS and SASEGT. Trimming cost V 3 bases and J 3 bases, with 9 bases left between them. The CDR3 consists of 14 residues.